This TCR beta chain emerged from a study of shared clonotypes between healthy human individuals. The CDR3 sequence is 13 residues long. Germline V gene data show CDR1 as SSHAT and CDR2 as FNYEAQ (reference sequence). Only in-frame clones appear in the TCRdb table, and some are missing; sequencing was by immunoSEQ multiplex PCR. The sample includes about 1.5 million clones, 95% to 99% of them seen just once. A remark on this clone: The junction and the germline gene differ at one end; a read error may be behind it.

This TCR came from a young man in good health. The chain combines TRBV7-7 with TRBJ1-1; D uncertain. Specimen: naive CD4+ T cells sorted from blood. Noted subset: CD45RA+ positively selected. The CDR3 DNA follows: TGTGCTAGCAGCTTGGCGTTTAACACTGAAGCTTTCTTT. The encoded protein is CASSLAFNTEAFF.